This T cell receptor beta chain was sequenced in a study of regulatory T cells in long-lasting Graves disease. Specified time point: persistent/refractory GD, antithyroid drugs over 5 years with positive TRAb. After RNA was extracted from PBMCs, the TCR library was made from it. CDR3 regions were amplified by Arm-PCR using iRepertoire HTBI primers to build TCR beta libraries. TCRdb recomputed calls from the multiplex PCR reads with MiXCR, one row per CDR3 protein. The sample contains 700,000 or so distinct CDR3 sequences, 25% to 30% of which appear only once. Germline V lookup: CDR1 MNHEY, CDR2 SVGEGT. Between the trimmed V and J ends, which lost 5 bases and 0 bases, there was a span of 10 bases. The length of the CDR3 is 15 residues.

The rearrangement links TRBV6-2 or TRBV6-3 to TRBJ2-2, with D possibly TRBD1 on 6 matching bases. The starting material was peripheral blood mononuclear cells (PBMCs), obtained when the disease was refractory, from a patient treated with antithyroid drugs. The receptor comes from a female donor with Graves disease. CDR3 sequence reads: CASSDRPTNTGELFF. CDR3 in DNA: TGTGCCAGCAGTGACAGGCCAACGAACACCGGGGAGCTGTTTTTT.